This T cell receptor (beta chain) was retrieved from a study of T cell changes during pregnancy in multiple sclerosis. Trimming removed 1 base at V and 2 bases at J, with 12 bases between. Germline CDR1 is SGHNT and CDR2 is YYREEE (reference sequence). CDR3 size: 15 residues. The data were produced by immunoSEQ multiplex PCR, yet TCRdb's version contains in-frame clones alone and is incomplete. The sample records fewer than 100,000 clones, approximately 94% being singletons. The rearrangement links TRBV5-4 to TRBJ1-1, with D possibly being TRBD1 (6 bases). The sequences come from peripheral blood, collected after pregnancy. The clonotype was recovered from a female donor in good health, enrolled as a control in a pregnancy study. This CDR3 reads CASSLLPGHNTEAFF. DNA for the CDR3: TGTGCCAGCAGCTTGCTACCGGGACACAACACTGAAGCTTTCTTT.